This TCR beta chain is from a study of T cell responses to AZD1222 COVID-19 vaccine. Overall study results and limits: Rises in breadth and depth of Spike-specific TCRs came after two AZD1222 doses. Just a handful of people given AZD1222 tested seropositive at baseline.

Data came from immunoSEQ multiplex PCR; TCRdb stores just in-frame clones and leaves some out. The profile shows over 150,000 clones, around nine tenths of them singletons. Worth noting for this clone: Its antigen is currently unknown.

The receptor comes from an adult in good health. The source material was peripheral blood, sampled on day 0 of AZD1222 vaccination.

CDR3 DNA sequence: TGTGCCAGCAGCGGACAAAATTCACCCCTCCACTTT. It encodes CASSGQNSPLHF. The chain combines TRBV9 with TRBJ1-6; no reliable D call. The CDR3 length is 12 residues. Trimming cost V 3 bases and J 7 bases, with 5 bases left between them. In germline, CDR1 is SGDLS, CDR2 YYNGEE.